The 18 T cell receptor beta chains presented below share a single source sample, sequenced in a study of shared T cell receptors in the human thymus. TCRdb's table, derived via immunoSEQ multiplex PCR, lists solely in-frame clones and lacks some. The sample consists of 450,000 to 650,000 clones, 78% of them appearing once. This sample was also put to use in a study of human thymus T cells.

Material for sequencing was thymocytes. Receptor source: a boy less than two years old with a congenital heart defect.

This clone was picked up one time. The chain's CDR3 is CASSPGAGAEQFF. CDR3 DNA sequence: TGCGCCAGCAGCCCCGGGGCGGGAGCTGAGCAGTTCTTC. The gene calls are TRBV4-3 and TRBJ2-1, with 7 bases identical to TRBD2. Germline V lookup: CDR1 LGHNA, CDR2 YSLEER. Trimming at V came to 4 bases and at J to 9 bases, leaving 6 bases not matched to a gene. This CDR3 has 13 residues.

This chain uses TRBV7-8 with TRBJ2-5; D is ambiguous. CDR1 SGHVS and CDR2 FQNEAQ come from the germline V gene. The CDR3 has 13 amino acids. Trimming pared 5 bases from V and 9 bases from J, leaving 16 bases between. CDR3 protein: CASSLGQLQAQYF. CDR3 coding DNA: TGTGCCAGCAGCCTTGGGCAACTCCAGGCCCAGTACTTC.

V is TRBV7-2 and J is TRBJ2-3, with a possible D match to TRBD2 (6 bases). This CDR3 comprises 17 residues. Germline values: CDR1 SGHTA, CDR2 FQGNSA. Trimming removed 3 bases at V and 4 bases at J, with 20 bases between. The CDR3 loop reads CASSFCSAGKVADTQYF. The CDR3 DNA reads as TGTGCCAGCAGCTTTTGTTCCGCGGGAAAAGTAGCAGATACGCAGTATTTT.

The table lists this clone with a few counts. The rearrangement uses TRBV5-8 and TRBJ2-5; 8 nucleotides line up with TRBD1. V shed 5 bases, J shed 4 bases, and the junction held 25 bases outside the gene matches. The CDR3 loop spans 20 amino acids. CDR1 and CDR2 from the germline V gene are SGHTS and YDEGEE. CDR3 protein: CASSQWIPRTGQGARETQYF. CDR3 coding DNA: TGTGCCAGCAGTCAATGGATCCCACGAACCGGGCAGGGGGCCCGAGAGACCCAGTACTTC.

This sequence joins TRBV5-4 and TRBJ2-1; 13 bases fit TRBD2. The CDR3 length is 18 residues. The V gene's germline CDR1 is SGHNT and CDR2 YYREEE (reference sequence). V was clipped by 4 bases and J by 0 bases; unmatched bases: 7. The CDR3 protein is CASSIGTSGISSYNEQFF. In nucleotides, the CDR3 is TGTGCCAGCAGCATAGGGACTAGCGGGATAAGCTCCTACAATGAGCAGTTCTTC. The complete variable domain, with remaining parts taken from reference TRBV5-4 and TRBJ2-1, reads ETGVTQSPTHLIKTRGQQVTLRCSSQSGHNTVSWYQQALGQGPQFIFQYYREEENGRGNFPPRFSGLQFPNYSSELNVNALELDDSALYLCASSIGTSGISSYNEQFFGPGTRLTVL.

This chain connects TRBV6-5 to TRBJ1-1; perhaps TRBD1 as D (6 bases). Germline V gene data show CDR1 as MNHEY and CDR2 as SVGAGI. With 8 bases removed from V and 1 base from J, the gap between germline ends came to 11 bases. The CDR3 runs 13 residues. Here the CDR3 DNA reads TGTGCCAGCGGTGGACAGCAGAACACTGAAGCTTTCTTT. Amino acid sequence: CASGGQQNTEAFF.

The chain has TRBV5-1 and TRBJ2-5; 14 bases are a match to TRBD2. With 4 bases clipped from V and 6 bases from J, the junction kept 5 bases outside the gene matches. There are 15 residues in the CDR3. The germline CDR1 and CDR2 sequences are SGHRS and YFSETQ. The chain's CDR3 is CASSPGTSGRKTQYF. Here the CDR3 DNA reads TGCGCCAGCAGCCCCGGGACTAGCGGGAGAAAGACCCAGTACTTC.

CDR3 coding DNA: TGTGCCAGCAGTTTAAGGGGCCGAGACACTGAAGCTTTCTTT. Its translation: CASSLRGRDTEAFF. The gene calls are TRBV28 and TRBJ1-1; the D gene is possibly TRBD1 (5 bases). The CDR3 runs 14 residues. With 2 bases removed from V and 3 bases from J, the gap between germline ends came to 10 bases. The V gene's germline CDR1 is MDHEN and CDR2 SYDVKM.

V is TRBV5-8 and J is TRBJ2-7, with TRBD1 matching 9 bases. The germline CDR1 and CDR2 sequences are SGHTS and YDEGEE. Losses at the gene ends were 4 bases for V and 4 bases for J; bases not matched to a gene: 6. The CDR3 totals 14 residues. The CDR3 sequence is CASSRGQGRYEQYF. In nucleotides, the CDR3 is TGTGCCAGCAGCCGCGGACAGGGGAGGTACGAGCAGTACTTC.

The chain is built from TRBV12-5 and TRBJ2-7, with a possible D match to TRBD1 (7 bases). The V end lost 1 base, the J end lost 5 bases, and 18 bases lay between the germline ends. From germline, CDR1 is LGHNT and CDR2 FRNRAP. The CDR3 runs to 16 residues. The CDR3 DNA reads TGTGCTAGTGGTTTGGGTCTTAGGGGGCGGGATAACGAGCAGTACTTC. This encodes CASGLGLRGRDNEQYF.

The genes are TRBV4-2 and TRBJ2-5, with D maybe TRBD2 (5 bases). The V end lost 2 bases, the J end lost 9 bases, and 7 bases lay between the germline ends. This CDR3 contains 11 residues. Per germline, CDR1 LGHNA and CDR2 YNFKEQ. CDR3 in amino acids: CASSQPGSQYF. In nucleotides, the CDR3 is TGTGCCAGCAGCCAACCGGGGTCCCAGTACTTC.

J is TRBJ1-1 and V is TRBV12-5; 7 bases align to TRBD1. This CDR3 region has 16 residues. Trimming took 1 base from V and 1 from J; bases not matched to a gene: 6. The V gene's germline CDR1 is LGHNT and CDR2 FRNRAP. The CDR3 is CASGLGPGTANTEAFF. CDR3 coding DNA: TGTGCTAGTGGTTTGGGACCCGGGACAGCGAACACTGAAGCTTTCTTT.

V gene TRBV7-9 combines with J gene TRBJ2-5; 9 nucleotides align to TRBD1. CDR3 size: 17 residues. Germline CDR1 SEHNR, CDR2 FQNEAQ (reference sequence). V lost 5 bases to trimming and J lost 3 bases; unmatched junction nucleotides: 13. The CDR3 DNA reads as TGTGCCAGCAGCCTTCACCGGGACAGGGATTTGGAAGAGACCCAGTACTTC. As protein: CASSLHRDRDLEETQYF.

The genes are TRBV30 and TRBJ2-1; 12 nucleotides match TRBD2. CDR1 is GTSNPN and CDR2 is SVGIG in the germline V gene (reference sequence). The CDR3 spans 15 residues. Trimming removed 1 base from V and 7 bases from J; junction bases left unmatched: 5. CDR3 region: CAWSGTSGRRNEQFF. The CDR3 DNA reads TGTGCCTGGAGTGGTACTAGCGGGAGGAGGAATGAGCAGTTCTTC.

This clone has only a few counts. The J gene is TRBJ1-5, the V gene TRBV28; 9 positions match TRBD1. The CDR3 consists of 12 residues. The junction had 5 bases not matched to a gene; V was cut back by 11 bases and J by 6 bases. Germline V gene sequence: CDR1 MDHEN, CDR2 SYDVKM. CDR3 bases: TGTGCCTCGGGACAGGGCACTCAGCCCCAGCATTTT. Its translation is CASGQGTQPQHF. Complete variable domain (other parts from reference TRBV28 and TRBJ1-5): DVKVTQSSRYLVKRTGEKVFLECVQDMDHENMFWYRQDPGLGLRLIYFSYDVKMKEKGDIPEGYSVSREKKERFSLILESASTNQTSMYLCASGQGTQPQHFGDGTRLSIL.

The rearrangement links TRBV9 to TRBJ2-7, with D possibly TRBD2 on 7 matching bases. This CDR3 contains 16 residues. Per the germline V gene, CDR1 is SGDLS and CDR2 is YYNGEE. The ends were cut back, 7 bases at V and 7 bases at J, with 27 bases in the middle. The CDR3 is CASGRLGAGREQEQYF. The CDR3 DNA sequence: TGTGCCAGCGGCCGACTGGGGGCAGGGAGGGAACAAGAGCAGTACTTC. The full variable domain, rest sourced from reference TRBV9 and TRBJ2-7, is DSGVTQTPKHLITATGQRVTLRCSPRSGDLSVYWYQQSLDQGLQFLIQYYNGEERAKGNILERFSAQQFPDLHSELNLSSLELGDSALYFCASGRLGAGREQEQYFGPGTRLTVT.

The chain employs TRBV28 and TRBJ1-4; D unclear. Between the trimmed V and J ends, which lost 3 bases and 0 bases, there was a span of 14 bases. Looked up from germline, CDR1 is MDHEN and CDR2 is SYDVKM. The CDR3 loop spans 17 amino acids. Here the CDR3 reads CASSFGGQSATNEKLFF. In DNA form, the CDR3 reads TGTGCCAGCAGTTTTGGAGGCCAGTCTGCAACTAATGAAAAACTGTTTTTT.

The chain employs TRBV15 and TRBJ2-1; TRBD2 might be the D (7 bases). The CDR3 spans 16 residues. The germline V gene has CDR1 LNHNV and CDR2 YYDKDF (reference sequence). Trimming stripped 5 bases from V and 2 bases from J, with 16 bases between. The CDR3 DNA reads TGTGCCACCAGCTCCCCGGGGGGCAGGGCCTACAATGAGCAGTTCTTC. It encodes CATSSPGGRAYNEQFF.